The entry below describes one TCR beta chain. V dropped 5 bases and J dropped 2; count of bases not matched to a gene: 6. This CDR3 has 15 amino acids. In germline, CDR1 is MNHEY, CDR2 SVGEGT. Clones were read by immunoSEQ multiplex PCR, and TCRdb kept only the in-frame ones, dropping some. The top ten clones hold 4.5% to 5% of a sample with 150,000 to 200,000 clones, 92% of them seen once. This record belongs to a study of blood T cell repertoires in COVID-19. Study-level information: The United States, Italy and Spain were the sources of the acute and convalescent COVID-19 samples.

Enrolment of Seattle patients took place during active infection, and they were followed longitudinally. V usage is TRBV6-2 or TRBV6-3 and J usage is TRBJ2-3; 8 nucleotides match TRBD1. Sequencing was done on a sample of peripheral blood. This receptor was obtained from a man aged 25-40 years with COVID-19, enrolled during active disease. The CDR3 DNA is TGTGCCAGCAGTCTAGGACAGGGCCACACAGATACGCAGTATTTT. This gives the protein CASSLGQGHTDTQYF.